This T cell receptor (beta chain) derives from a study of T cell responses to AZD1222 COVID-19 vaccine (dated by TCRdb to 2020 to 2022). As for the study more broadly: AZD1222 recipients given second doses at about 4 weeks or at about 12 weeks were pooled, since spike-specific TCR depth and breadth were not found to differ between the two schedules. TCR sequencing covered about 230 trial participants: around 210 given two doses of AZD1222 and 26 given two doses of MenACWY control vaccine. Enrollment into the trials was organized by age into subgroups of 18-55, 56-69 and 70-plus years, and those subgroups contained roughly 150, 30 and 60 TCR-sequenced participants, respectively.

The time point label, as the study defines it: baseline before first vaccination. Vaccinee samples came from UK trials COV001 and COV002, including a single-blind randomized controlled phase 2/3 trial of AZD1222 (ChAdOx1 nCoV-19) in healthy adults. For TCRbeta chain sequencing, PBMC samples from trial participants were taken at day 0 and at day 28 after the second dose. Reading from cysteine to phenylalanine, the CDR3 counts 14 amino acids. Only CDR3 DNA remains: 42 bases, in frame from the first base. According to the germline V gene (reference sequence), CDR1 reads MNHNY and CDR2 reads SVGAGI. For this chain, trimming is 2 bases at the V end and 5 bases at the J end, and the number of junction bases without a gene match is 2. The CDR3 regions of human TCRbeta chains were analyzed by immunosequencing. In the paper's pipeline: TCRs in the repertoires were compared against a reference library of SARS-CoV-2-specific TCRs that had been generated with the MIRA antigen-specificity platform. Breadth was defined as the fraction of unique TCRs that were SARS-CoV-2-associated. Depth was defined as the fraction of total T cells that were SARS-CoV-2-associated. Using the MIRA data, each spike-specific TCR was assigned both to the spike region to which the TCR was reactive and to a CD4 or CD8 class. Log10-transformed breadth and depth values were compared by one-way ANOVA with Sidak's multiple comparisons tests. TCRdb mirrors the immuneACCESS table, restricted to in-frame sequences. Some clones are absent from its copies; in checked studies, under half trace to an unresolved V gene, and the reason for the others is unknown. The DNA was the basis for D and trimming; V, J and clone size are from that table. The sample profile shows about 28,000 clones; over 75% of them were found once. The top ten clonotypes cover 5.8% of the sample.

The study at large found these results: After two AZD1222 doses, spike-specific TCR breadth and depth were significantly higher than at day 0 and than in MenACWY recipients. No day 14 peak-response samples were available, so repertoires were characterized only after the peak T cell response. Reportedly, close to half of the unique spike-specific TCRs recognized epitopes lying outside the regions that are mutated in the B.1.351 and B.1.1.7 variants. Participants were mostly white British and included more females than males, and it was suggested by the authors that clonal diversity may have been underestimated. In the small 56-69-year group, the increase in depth fell short of significance, most likely because of low power. Only five to seven AZD1222 recipients were SARS-CoV-2 seropositive at baseline, limiting conclusions about previously exposed vaccinees. Vaccine-associated CD4 TCRs spanned the whole spike protein, with dominant responses in regions 160-218 and 743-854.

Worth noting for this clone: It lacks a known antigen. The input lacks base qualities; no much larger clone sits a single base away.

The V and J segments used are TRBV6-6 and TRBJ2-5; a stretch of 10 junction bases matches TRBD2. The starting material was peripheral blood, obtained on day 0 of AZD1222 vaccination. This sequence was found in an adult in good health. CDR3 sequence: CASSYLAGVETQYF. The DNA sequence is as follows: TGTGCCAGCAGTTACCTAGCGGGAGTTGAGACCCAGTACTTC.